The 23 T cell receptor beta chains presented below share a single source sample, sequenced in a study of blood T cell repertoires in COVID-19. Measured with immunoSEQ multiplex PCR; TCRdb has only the in-frame clones, and not every one. The sample lists more than 50,000 clones, roughly 77% occurring once. Material for sequencing was peripheral blood. The receptors shown here come from a human donor in a cohort sampled during active COVID-19.

The chain links TRBV6-5 to TRBJ1-5, with D tentatively TRBD1 (6 bases). V dropped 5 bases and J dropped 7 bases, with 12 bases sitting between them. CDR1 and CDR2 (germline): MNHEY, SVGAGI. This CDR3 has 13 residues. The CDR3 DNA reads TGTGCCAGCAGTATAGAAAGGGGGCAGCCCCAGCATTTT. Encoded protein: CASSIERGQPQHF.

The chain combines TRBV30 with TRBJ1-2; possible D gene TRBD1, 5 bases. V shed 2 bases and J shed 2 bases, with 6 bases lying between them. The CDR3 runs 12 residues. CDR1 is GTSNPN, CDR2 SVGIG, per germline (reference sequence). CDR3 DNA sequence: TGTGCCTGGAGTAGGGGCAACTATGGCTACACCTTC. Translating gives CAWSRGNYGYTF.

This clone was seen only once. The chain joins TRBV9 to TRBJ2-1, with D perhaps TRBD2 (6 bases). Germline V lookup: CDR1 SGDLS, CDR2 YYNGEE. V was clipped by 3 bases and J by 0 bases, with 13 bases between them. The CDR3 is made up of 16 amino acids. In DNA, the CDR3 is TGTGCCAGCAGCGGAGGTCGGGGGAGCTCCTACAATGAGCAGTTCTTC. Translation gives CASSGGRGSSYNEQFF.

The chain has TRBV24-1 and TRBJ2-2, with D perhaps matching TRBD2 (6 bases). The CDR3 has 14 amino acids. The germline V gene encodes CDR1 KGHDR and CDR2 SFDVKD. The germline V and J ends were trimmed by 5 bases and 5 bases, with 11 bases remaining between them. CDR3 nucleotide sequence: TGTGCCACCAGTGCGGCAGGGAGGACCGGGGAGCTGTTTTTT. Translating gives CATSAAGRTGELFF.

The chain is built from TRBV3-1 (or the pseudogene TRBV3-2) and TRBJ2-7; tentatively, D is TRBD1 (5 bases). Germline CDR1 and CDR2: LGHDT and YNNKEL (reference sequence). CDR3 length equals 15 residues. V lost 5 bases, J lost 1 base, and 15 bases lay in between. CDR3 loop: CASSKKLGVSYEQYF. CDR3 DNA sequence: TGTGCCAGCAGCAAAAAGCTAGGGGTTTCCTACGAGCAGTACTTC.

The chain couples TRBV6-2 or TRBV6-3 to TRBJ2-4, with D unclear. Germline V gene lookup returns CDR1 MNHEY and CDR2 SVGEGT. This CDR3 contains 12 residues. Trimming took off 5 bases at V and 8 bases at J, with 10 bases between the two ends. The DNA of the CDR3 is TGTGCCAGCAGTAACCCCGCGGACATTCAGTACTTC. Its translation is CASSNPADIQYF.

The rearrangement uses TRBV3-1 (or the pseudogene TRBV3-2) and TRBJ2-7; D unresolved. The ends were cut back, 5 bases at V and 2 bases at J, with 13 bases in the middle. Per the germline V gene, CDR1 is LGHDT and CDR2 is YNNKEL (reference sequence). This CDR3 spans 14 amino acids. The CDR3 nucleotides are TGTGCCAGCAGCACCCACTCGAGCCCCTACGAGCAGTACTTC. This codes for CASSTHSSPYEQYF.

This clone was seen a few times. The V and J genes are TRBV5-1 and TRBJ2-7; TRBD1 matches 9 bases. Losses at the gene ends were 4 bases for V and 2 bases for J; bases not matched to a gene: 4. The CDR3 contains 14 residues. CDR1 and CDR2 from the germline V gene are SGHRS and YFSETQ. This chain's CDR3 is CASSGTGKTYEQYF. The CDR3 DNA is TGCGCCAGCAGCGGGACAGGGAAAACCTACGAGCAGTACTTC.

V is TRBV3-1 (or the pseudogene TRBV3-2) and J is TRBJ2-1; 8 bases match TRBD2. The CDR3 covers 16 residues. Germline V lookup: CDR1 LGHDT, CDR2 YNNKEL (reference sequence). V lost 5 bases to trimming and J lost 8 bases; unmatched junction nucleotides: 14. The CDR3, as DNA: TGTGCCAGCAGCAGCAGCCTTGGCGGGAGGTACGATGAGCAGTTCTTC. This codes for CASSSSLGGRYDEQFF.

Here the CDR3 reads CASSFYRNYGYTF. CDR3 DNA sequence: TGTGCCAGCAGTTTCTACCGCAACTATGGCTACACCTTC. The chain is built from TRBV27 and TRBJ1-2; D unresolved. From germline, CDR1 is MNHEY and CDR2 SMNVEV (reference sequence). V gave up 3 bases and J gave up 2 bases, with 7 bases separating them. This CDR3 comprises 13 residues.

CDR3 nucleotides: TGTGCCACCAGTGACATAACAGGGCCCTCGGACACCGGGGAGCTGTTTTTT. Translated: CATSDITGPSDTGELFF. The chain employs TRBV24-1 and TRBJ2-2; the D gene is possibly TRBD1 (6 bases). Between the trimmed V and J ends, which lost 4 bases and 3 bases, there was a span of 17 bases. The CDR3 consists of 17 residues. Per germline, CDR1 KGHDR and CDR2 SFDVKD.

The V call is TRBV5-8, the J call TRBJ1-4; the D gene is possibly TRBD1 (6 bases). Trimming left V 5 bases short and J 4 bases short, with 9 bases between. Germline CDR1 is SGHTS and CDR2 is YDEGEE. There are 13 residues in the CDR3. The CDR3 coding sequence is TGTGCCAGCAGAAGGGACATTAATGAAAAACTGTTTTTT. It translates to CASRRDINEKLFF.

The genes are TRBV5-1 and TRBJ2-2; D is possibly TRBD1 (7 bases). The CDR3 has 16 residues. Germline V gives CDR1 SGHRS, CDR2 YFSETQ. With 8 bases removed from V and 1 base from J, the gap between germline ends came to 18 bases. As DNA, the CDR3 is TGCGCCAGTTTTCGTTCCCAGGGGGGGAACACCGGGGAGCTGTTTTTT. Translated: CASFRSQGGNTGELFF.

The rearrangement links TRBV7-9 to TRBJ2-5; TRBD2 aligns across 10 bases. The V gene end was trimmed by 4 bases and the J gene end by 4 bases; junction bases not matched to a gene: 6. The germline gives CDR1 SEHNR, CDR2 FQNEAQ (reference sequence). The CDR3 contains 15 residues. In nucleotides, the CDR3 is TGTGCCAGCAGCTCCGGGGGACTAGCGATAGAGACCCAGTACTTC. Its translation is CASSSGGLAIETQYF.

The chain uses TRBV7-9 and TRBJ2-6; D is undetermined. The CDR3 runs 16 residues. Trimming took off 1 base at V and 0 bases at J, with 7 bases between the two ends. Germline lookup yields CDR1 SEHNR and CDR2 FQNEAQ (reference sequence). CDR3 nucleotide sequence: TGTGCCAGCAGCTTAGACACAAACTCTGGGGCCAACGTCCTGACTTTC. As protein: CASSLDTNSGANVLTF. The full variable domain, in which reference TRBV7-9 and TRBJ2-6 provide the parts outside the CDR3, is DTGVSQNPRHKITKRGQNVTFRCDPISEHNRLYWYRQTLGQGPEFLTYFQNEAQLEKSRLLSDRFSAERPKGSFSTLEIQRTEQGDSAMYLCASSLDTNSGANVLTFGAGSRLTVL.

The rearrangement joins TRBV10-3 to TRBJ1-6, with D possibly being TRBD1 (5 bases). Germline V gene lookup returns CDR1 ENHRY and CDR2 SYGVKD. CDR3 length: 15 residues. V lost 0 bases and J lost 9, with 12 bases in between. CDR3: CAISESLGAGSPLHF. The CDR3 DNA sequence: TGTGCCATCAGTGAGTCGTTAGGGGCCGGTTCACCCCTCCACTTT.

V and J are TRBV11-3 and TRBJ2-5; 11 bases are shared with TRBD1. Germline V gene data show CDR1 as SGHNT and CDR2 as YENEEA. Trimming at V came to 5 bases and at J to 5 bases, leaving 7 bases not matched to a gene. The length of the CDR3 is 15 residues. The CDR3 DNA follows: TGTGCCAGCAGCGAATCCGGGACAGGGGGGGAGACCCAGTACTTC. As protein: CASSESGTGGETQYF. The whole variable domain, remainder taken from reference TRBV11-3 and TRBJ2-5, is EAGVVQSPRYKIIEKKQPVAFWCNPISGHNTLYWYLQNLGQGPELLIRYENEEAVDDSQLPKDRFSAERLKGVDSTLKIQPAELGDSAVYLCASSESGTGGETQYFGPGTRLLVL.

This clone was detected only a few times. The genes are TRBV18 and TRBJ1-5; D remains ambiguous. This CDR3 has 12 amino acids. V was cut by 3 bases and J by 7 bases, with 7 bases left in between. CDR1 is KGHSH, CDR2 LQKENI, per germline. The chain's CDR3 is CASSPGVQPQHF. CDR3 nucleotide sequence: TGTGCCAGCTCACCCGGGGTCCAGCCCCAGCATTTT.

The chain recombines TRBV24-1 with TRBJ1-2; no definite D call. With 1 base removed from V and 1 base from J, the gap between germline ends came to 6 bases. The germline CDR1 and CDR2 sequences are KGHDR and SFDVKD. This CDR3 is 14 amino acids long. The CDR3 nucleotides are TGTGCCACCAGTGATTTTAGAATTAACTATGGCTACACCTTC. Its protein product is CATSDFRINYGYTF.

The chain joins TRBV11-2 to TRBJ2-3; perhaps TRBD1 as D (5 bases). Trimming shortened V by 6 bases and J by 9 bases, and 13 bases separated the two germline ends. Germline-derived CDR1 and CDR2 are SGHAT and FQNNGV. CDR3 length: 12 amino acids. CDR3 DNA: TGTGCCAGCAGGTTTCAGGGTGCCACGCAGTATTTT. Translation gives CASRFQGATQYF.

The J gene is TRBJ2-3, the V gene TRBV27; 8 bases line up with TRBD1. The CDR3 has 16 amino acids. V dropped 3 bases and J dropped 1; count of bases not matched to a gene: 6. The germline V gene has CDR1 MNHEY and CDR2 SMNVEV (reference sequence). The CDR3 region is CASSFGTGQGTDTQYF. In nucleotides, the CDR3 is TGTGCCAGCAGTTTCGGAACGGGACAGGGCACAGATACGCAGTATTTT.

This clone was seen only once. J is TRBJ2-5 and V is TRBV7-9; 7 nucleotides agree with TRBD2. CDR1 is SEHNR, CDR2 FQNEAQ, per germline (reference sequence). This CDR3 is 14 amino acids long. V dropped 5 bases and J dropped 5; count of bases not matched to a gene: 8. CDR3: CASSVGQGGETQYF. In nucleotides, the CDR3 is TGTGCCAGCAGCGTAGGTCAGGGAGGGGAGACCCAGTACTTC.

The CDR3 DNA sequence: TGTGCCAGCAGCCCGACTAGCGGGGCCCCCTACGAGCAGTACTTC. Protein: CASSPTSGAPYEQYF. The chain combines TRBV3-1 (or the pseudogene TRBV3-2) with TRBJ2-7; 11 bases line up with TRBD2. The CDR3 loop spans 15 amino acids. V lost 4 bases and J lost 2; bases outside the gene matches: 4. Germline CDR1 reads LGHDT; CDR2 reads YNNKEL (reference sequence).